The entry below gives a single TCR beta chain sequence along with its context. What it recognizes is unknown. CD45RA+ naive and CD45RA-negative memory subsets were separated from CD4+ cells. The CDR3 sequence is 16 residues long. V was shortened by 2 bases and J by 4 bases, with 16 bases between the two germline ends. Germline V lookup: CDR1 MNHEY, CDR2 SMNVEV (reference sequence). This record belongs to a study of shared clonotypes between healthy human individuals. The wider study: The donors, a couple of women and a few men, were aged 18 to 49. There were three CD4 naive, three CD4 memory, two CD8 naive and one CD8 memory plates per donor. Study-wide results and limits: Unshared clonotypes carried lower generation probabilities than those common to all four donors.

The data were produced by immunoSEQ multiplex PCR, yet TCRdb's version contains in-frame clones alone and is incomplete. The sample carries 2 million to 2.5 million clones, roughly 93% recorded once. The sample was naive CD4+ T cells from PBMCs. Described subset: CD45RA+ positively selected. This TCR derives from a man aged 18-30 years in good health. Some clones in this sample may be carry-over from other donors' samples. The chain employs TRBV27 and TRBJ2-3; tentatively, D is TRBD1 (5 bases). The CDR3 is CASSLRGRTLADTQYF. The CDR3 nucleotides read TGTGCCAGCAGTTTAAGGGGCCGCACACTGGCAGATACGCAGTATTTT.